Sequencing of this T cell receptor beta chain was carried out in a study of identical twins. This clonotype was recorded at least ten times. The antigen remains undetermined. A universal primer site came from template switching; cDNA carried unique molecular identifiers. TCRdb redid the calling of the 5' RACE reads with MiXCR, one entry per CDR3 protein. Of about 720,000 distinct CDR3 sequences listed, under 9% are singletons. Findings and limits, study-wide: Conclusions were based on cross-sectional statistical analysis, without following the same donors. Twins' excess sharing was less marked for out-of-frame beta sequences.

The germline gives CDR1 LNHNV, CDR2 YYDKDF (reference sequence). The CDR3 is 14 residues long. Trimming pared 6 bases from V and 0 bases from J, leaving 9 bases between. These data also featured in a second study, about yellow fever vaccine responses in identical twins.

The chain recombines TRBV15 with TRBJ2-1; D is ambiguous. Sequencing was done on a sample of PBMCs. The sequence was collected from a woman between 18 and 29 years old in good health. The CDR3 DNA reads TGTGCCACCAGTCTGAGCTCCTCCTACAATGAGCAGTTCTTC. Translating gives CATSLSSSYNEQFF.